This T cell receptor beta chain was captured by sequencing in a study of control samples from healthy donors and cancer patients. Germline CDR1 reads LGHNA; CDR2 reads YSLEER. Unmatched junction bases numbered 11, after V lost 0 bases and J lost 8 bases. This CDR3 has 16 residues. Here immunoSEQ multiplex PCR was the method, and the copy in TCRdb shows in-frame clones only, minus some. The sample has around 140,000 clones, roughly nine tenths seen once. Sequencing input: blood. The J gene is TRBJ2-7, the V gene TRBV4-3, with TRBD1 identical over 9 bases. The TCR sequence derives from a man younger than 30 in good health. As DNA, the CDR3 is TGCGCCAGCAGCCAAGATTTCGGGGACAGGGAATACAAGCAGTACTTC. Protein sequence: CASSQDFGDREYKQYF.